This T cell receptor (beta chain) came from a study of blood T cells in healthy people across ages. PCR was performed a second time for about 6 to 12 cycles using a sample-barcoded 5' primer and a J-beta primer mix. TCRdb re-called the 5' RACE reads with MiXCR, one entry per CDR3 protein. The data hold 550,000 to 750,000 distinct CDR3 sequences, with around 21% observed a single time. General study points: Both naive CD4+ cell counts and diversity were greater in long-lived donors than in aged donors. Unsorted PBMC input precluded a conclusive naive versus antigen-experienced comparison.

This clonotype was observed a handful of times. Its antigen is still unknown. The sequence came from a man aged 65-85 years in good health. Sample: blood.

The CDR3 DNA is TGCAGTGCTAGATCTAGGACTGGCTACGAGCAGTACTTC. Encoded protein: CSARSRTGYEQYF. The V and J genes are TRBV20-1 and TRBJ2-7; the D gene is possibly TRBD2 (5 bases). There are 13 residues in the CDR3. Germline-derived CDR1 and CDR2 are DFQATT and SNEGSKA (reference sequence). V was clipped by 2 bases and J by 3 bases, with 11 bases between them.